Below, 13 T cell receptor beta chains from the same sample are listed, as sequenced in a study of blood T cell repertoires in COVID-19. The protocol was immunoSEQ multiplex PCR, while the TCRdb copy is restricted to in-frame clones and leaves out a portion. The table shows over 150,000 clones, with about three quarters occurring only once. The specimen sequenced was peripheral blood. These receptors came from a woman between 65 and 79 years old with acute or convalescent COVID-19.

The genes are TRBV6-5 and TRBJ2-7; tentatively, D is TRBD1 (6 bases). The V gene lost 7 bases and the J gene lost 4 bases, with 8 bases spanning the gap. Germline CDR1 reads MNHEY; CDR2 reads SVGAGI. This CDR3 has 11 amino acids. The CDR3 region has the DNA TGTGCCAGCACAGGGGAATACGAGCAGTACTTC. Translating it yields CASTGEYEQYF.

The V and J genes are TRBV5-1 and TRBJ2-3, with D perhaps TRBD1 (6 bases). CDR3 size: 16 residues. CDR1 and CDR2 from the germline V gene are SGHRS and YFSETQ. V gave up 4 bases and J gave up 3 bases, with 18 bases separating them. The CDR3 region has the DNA TGCGCCAGCAGCATAGGACACCAGGGGATAACAGATACGCAGTATTTT. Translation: CASSIGHQGITDTQYF.

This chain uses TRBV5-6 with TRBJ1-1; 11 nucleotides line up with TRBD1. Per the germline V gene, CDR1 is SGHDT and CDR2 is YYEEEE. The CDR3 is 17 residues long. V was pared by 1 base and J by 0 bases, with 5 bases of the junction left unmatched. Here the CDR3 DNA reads TGTGCCAGCAGCTTGTTTGGACAGGGGGCTTTGAACACTGAAGCTTTCTTT. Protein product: CASSLFGQGALNTEAFF. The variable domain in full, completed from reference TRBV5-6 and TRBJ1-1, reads DAGVTQSPTHLIKTRGQQVTLRCSPKSGHDTVSWYQQALGQGPQFIFQYYEEEERQRGNFPDRFSGHQFPNYSSELNVNALLLGDSALYLCASSLFGQGALNTEAFFGQGTRLTVV.

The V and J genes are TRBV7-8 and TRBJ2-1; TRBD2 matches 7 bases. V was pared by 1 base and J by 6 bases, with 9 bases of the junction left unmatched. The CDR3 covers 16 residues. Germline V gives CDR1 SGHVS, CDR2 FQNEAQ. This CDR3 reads CASSLVTSEDRNEQFF. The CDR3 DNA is TGTGCCAGCAGCTTAGTCACTAGCGAGGACCGCAATGAGCAGTTCTTC.

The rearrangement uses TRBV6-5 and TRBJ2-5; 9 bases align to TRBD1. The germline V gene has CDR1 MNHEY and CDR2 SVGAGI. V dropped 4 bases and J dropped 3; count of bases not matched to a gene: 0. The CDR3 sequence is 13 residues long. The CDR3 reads CASSWTGEETQYF. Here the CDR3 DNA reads TGTGCCAGCAGTTGGACAGGGGAAGAGACCCAGTACTTC.

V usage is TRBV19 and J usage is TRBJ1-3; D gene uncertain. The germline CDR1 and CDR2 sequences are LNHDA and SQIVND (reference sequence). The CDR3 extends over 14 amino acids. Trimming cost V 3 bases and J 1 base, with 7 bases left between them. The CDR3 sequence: CASSMAVSGNTIYF. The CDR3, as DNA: TGTGCCAGTAGTATGGCCGTATCTGGAAACACCATATATTTT.

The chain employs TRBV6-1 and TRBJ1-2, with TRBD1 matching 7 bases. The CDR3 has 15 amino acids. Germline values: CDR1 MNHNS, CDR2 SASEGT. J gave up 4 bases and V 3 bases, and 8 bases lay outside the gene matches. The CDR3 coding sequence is TGTGCCAGCAGTGAGGGGACAGCCCGGACCTATGGCTACACCTTC. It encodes CASSEGTARTYGYTF.

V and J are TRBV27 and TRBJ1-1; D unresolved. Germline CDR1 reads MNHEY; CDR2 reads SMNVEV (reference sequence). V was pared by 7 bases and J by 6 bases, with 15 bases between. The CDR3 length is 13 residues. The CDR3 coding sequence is TGTGCCAGCACGTCTGTGGGTGAGGCTGAAGCTTTCTTT. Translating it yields CASTSVGEAEAFF.

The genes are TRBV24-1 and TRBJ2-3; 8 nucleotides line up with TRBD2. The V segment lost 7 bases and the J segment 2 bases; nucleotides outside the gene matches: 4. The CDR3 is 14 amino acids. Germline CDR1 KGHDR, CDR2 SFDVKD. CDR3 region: CATRYGRDTDTQYF. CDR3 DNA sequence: TGTGCCACCAGGTACGGGAGGGACACAGATACGCAGTATTTT.

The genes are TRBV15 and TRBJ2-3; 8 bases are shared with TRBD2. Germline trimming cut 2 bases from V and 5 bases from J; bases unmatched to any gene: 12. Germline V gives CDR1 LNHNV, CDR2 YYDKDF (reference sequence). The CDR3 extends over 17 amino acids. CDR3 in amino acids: CATSRPGGGFGKDTQYF. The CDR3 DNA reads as TGTGCCACCAGCAGACCGGGGGGGGGCTTTGGAAAAGATACGCAGTATTTT. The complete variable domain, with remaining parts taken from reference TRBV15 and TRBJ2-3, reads DAMVIQNPRYQVTQFGKPVTLSCSQTLNHNVMYWYQQKSSQAPKLLFHYYDKDFNNEADTPDNFQSRRPNTSFCFLDIRSPGLGDTAMYLCATSRPGGGFGKDTQYFGPGTRLTVL.

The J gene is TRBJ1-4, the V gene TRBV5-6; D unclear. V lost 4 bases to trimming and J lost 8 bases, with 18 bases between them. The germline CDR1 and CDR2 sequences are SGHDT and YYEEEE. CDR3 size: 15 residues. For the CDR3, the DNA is TGTGCCAGCAGCCCATTGGGGTCTTTAGCGGAAAAACTGTTTTTT. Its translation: CASSPLGSLAEKLFF. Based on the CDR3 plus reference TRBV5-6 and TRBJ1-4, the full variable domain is DAGVTQSPTHLIKTRGQQVTLRCSPKSGHDTVSWYQQALGQGPQFIFQYYEEEERQRGNFPDRFSGHQFPNYSSELNVNALLLGDSALYLCASSPLGSLAEKLFFGSGTQLSVL.

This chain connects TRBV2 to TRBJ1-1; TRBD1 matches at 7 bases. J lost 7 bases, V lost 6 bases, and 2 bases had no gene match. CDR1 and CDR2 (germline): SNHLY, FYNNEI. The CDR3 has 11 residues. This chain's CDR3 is CASRGDSEAFF. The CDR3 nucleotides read TGTGCCAGCAGAGGGGACAGTGAAGCTTTCTTT.

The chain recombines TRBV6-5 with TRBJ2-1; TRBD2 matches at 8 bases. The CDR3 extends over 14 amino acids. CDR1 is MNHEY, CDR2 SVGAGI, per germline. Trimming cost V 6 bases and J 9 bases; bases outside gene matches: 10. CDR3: CASRLERENGEQFF. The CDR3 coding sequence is TGTGCCAGCAGGCTCGAGCGGGAGAATGGTGAGCAGTTCTTC.